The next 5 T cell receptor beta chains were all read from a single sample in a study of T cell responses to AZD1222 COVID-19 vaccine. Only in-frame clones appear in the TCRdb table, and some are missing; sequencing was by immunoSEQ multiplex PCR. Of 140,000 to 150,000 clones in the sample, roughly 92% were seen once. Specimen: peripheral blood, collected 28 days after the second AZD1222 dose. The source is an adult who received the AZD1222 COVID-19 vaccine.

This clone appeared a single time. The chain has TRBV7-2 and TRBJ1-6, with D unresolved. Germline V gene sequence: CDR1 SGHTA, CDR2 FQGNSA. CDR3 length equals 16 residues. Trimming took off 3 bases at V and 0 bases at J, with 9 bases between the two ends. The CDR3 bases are TGTGCCAGCAGCTTGTGGAGTAGCTCCTATAATTCACCCCTCCACTTT. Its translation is CASSLWSSSYNSPLHF.

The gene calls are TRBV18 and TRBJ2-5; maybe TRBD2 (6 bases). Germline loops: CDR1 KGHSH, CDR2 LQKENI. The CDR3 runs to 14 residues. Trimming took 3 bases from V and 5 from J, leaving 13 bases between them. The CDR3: CASSPAAGGETQYF. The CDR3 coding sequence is TGTGCCAGCTCACCTGCCGCAGGAGGGGAGACCCAGTACTTC.

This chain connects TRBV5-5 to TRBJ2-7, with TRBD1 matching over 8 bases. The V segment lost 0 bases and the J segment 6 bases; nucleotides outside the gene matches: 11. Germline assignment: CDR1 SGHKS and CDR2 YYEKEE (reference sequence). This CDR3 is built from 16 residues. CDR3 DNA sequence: TGTGCCAGCAGCTTGGAGCTAGGGACAGGCCCGGGCGAGCAGTACTTC. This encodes CASSLELGTGPGEQYF.

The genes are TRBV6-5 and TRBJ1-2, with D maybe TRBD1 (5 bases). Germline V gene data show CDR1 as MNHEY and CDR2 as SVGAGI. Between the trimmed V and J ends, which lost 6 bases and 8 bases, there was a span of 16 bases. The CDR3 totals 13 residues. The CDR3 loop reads CASSLRGRGGYTF. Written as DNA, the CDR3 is TGTGCCAGCAGCCTGAGGGGAAGAGGCGGCTACACCTTC.

The CDR3 DNA is TGTGCCAGCAGTTTTATAGGAGGGTTTCAGCCCCAGCATTTT. Protein sequence: CASSFIGGFQPQHF. This chain uses TRBV6-2 or TRBV6-3 with TRBJ1-5; no definite D call. This CDR3 region has 14 residues. Germline values: CDR1 MNHEY, CDR2 SVGEGT. Between the trimmed V and J ends, which lost 4 bases and 6 bases, there was a span of 13 bases.